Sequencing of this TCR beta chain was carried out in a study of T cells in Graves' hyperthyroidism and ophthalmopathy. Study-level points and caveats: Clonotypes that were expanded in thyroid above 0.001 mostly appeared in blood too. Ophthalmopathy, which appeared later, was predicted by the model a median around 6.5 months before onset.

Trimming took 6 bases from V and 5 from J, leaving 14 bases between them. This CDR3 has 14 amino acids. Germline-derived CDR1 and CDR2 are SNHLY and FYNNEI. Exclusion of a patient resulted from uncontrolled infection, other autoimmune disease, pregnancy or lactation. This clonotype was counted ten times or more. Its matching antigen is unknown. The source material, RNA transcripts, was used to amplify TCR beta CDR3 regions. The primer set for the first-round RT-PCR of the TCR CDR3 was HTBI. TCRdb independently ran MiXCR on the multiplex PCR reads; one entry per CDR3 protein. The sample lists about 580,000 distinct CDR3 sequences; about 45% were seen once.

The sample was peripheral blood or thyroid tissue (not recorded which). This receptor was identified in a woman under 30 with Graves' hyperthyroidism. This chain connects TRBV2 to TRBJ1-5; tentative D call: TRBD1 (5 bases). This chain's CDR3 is CASSPGVEDQPQHF. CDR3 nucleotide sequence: TGTGCCAGCAGCCCGGGGGTAGAGGATCAGCCCCAGCATTTT. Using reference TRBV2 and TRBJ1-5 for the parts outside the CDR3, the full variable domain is EPEVTQTPSHQVTQMGQEVILRCVPISNHLYFYWYRQILGQKVEFLVSFYNNEISEKSEIFDDQFSVERPDGSNFTLKIRSTKLEDSAMYFCASSPGVEDQPQHFGDGTRLSIL.